The rows below give T cell receptor beta chains drawn from one sample of a study of T cells after yellow fever vaccination. One entry per CDR3 protein results from TCRdb running MiXCR on the 5' RACE reads. Found here are some 320,000 distinct CDR3 sequences, over 8% of them singletons; the top ten hold more than 15%. This sample comprised PBMCs, obtained on the day of the first yellow fever vaccination. The receptors derive from a man aged 18 to 29 who received the YFV17D yellow fever vaccine. The CDR3 runs from the conserved cysteine through the conserved F or W. Clone sizes are given selectively: once, few, many, or a class where the clone is expanded.

clone size: many; V gene: TRBV5-1; J gene: TRBJ2-5; CDR3 protein: CASSSSPGLLQETQYF
clone size: few; V gene: TRBV5-1; J gene: TRBJ1-6; CDR3 protein: CASSLAGRGSPLHF
clone size: many; V gene: TRBV4-3; J gene: TRBJ1-5; CDR3 protein: CASSQDLPGYGQPQHF
clone size: few; V gene: TRBV12-3/TRBV12-4; J gene: TRBJ1-2; CDR3 protein: CASTPHATDFNYGYTF
clone size: many; V gene: TRBV20-1; J gene: TRBJ1-5; CDR3 protein: CSAPDRNSNQPQHF
clone size: few; V gene: TRBV29-1; J gene: TRBJ2-5; CDR3 protein: CSVEAPGTQYF
clone size: NA; V gene: TRBV27; J gene: TRBJ1-4; CDR3 protein: CASSSTGSATNEKLFF
clone size: NA; V gene: TRBV4-3; J gene: TRBJ2-1; CDR3 protein: CASSQERTGNEQFF
clone size: few; V gene: TRBV6-2/TRBV6-3; J gene: TRBJ2-2; CDR3 protein: CASSPVQANTGELFF
clone size: NA; V gene: TRBV2; J gene: TRBJ2-2; CDR3 protein: CAGGTVGTNTGELFF
clone size: NA; V gene: TRBV5-1; J gene: TRBJ2-3; CDR3 protein: CASSVSYTDTQYF